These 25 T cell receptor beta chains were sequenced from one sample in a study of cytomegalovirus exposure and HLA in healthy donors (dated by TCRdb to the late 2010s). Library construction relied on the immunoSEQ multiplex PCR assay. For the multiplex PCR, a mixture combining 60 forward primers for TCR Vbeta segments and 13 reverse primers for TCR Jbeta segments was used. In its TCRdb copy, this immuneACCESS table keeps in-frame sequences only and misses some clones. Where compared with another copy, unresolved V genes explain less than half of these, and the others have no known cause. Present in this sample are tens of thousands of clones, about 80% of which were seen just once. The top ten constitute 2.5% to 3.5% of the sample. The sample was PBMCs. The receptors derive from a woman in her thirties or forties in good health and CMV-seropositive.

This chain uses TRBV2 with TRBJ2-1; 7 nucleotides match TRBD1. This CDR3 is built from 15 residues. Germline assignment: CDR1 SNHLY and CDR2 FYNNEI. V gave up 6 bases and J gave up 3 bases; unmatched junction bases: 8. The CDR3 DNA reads TGTGCCAGCAGGTCAGGGGGATCAAGCTACAATGAGCAGTTCTTC. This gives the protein CASRSGGSSYNEQFF. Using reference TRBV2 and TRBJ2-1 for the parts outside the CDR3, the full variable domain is EPEVTQTPSHQVTQMGQEVILRCVPISNHLYFYWYRQILGQKVEFLVSFYNNEISEKSEIFDDQFSVERPDGSNFTLKIRSTKLEDSAMYFCASRSGGSSYNEQFFGPGTRLTVL.

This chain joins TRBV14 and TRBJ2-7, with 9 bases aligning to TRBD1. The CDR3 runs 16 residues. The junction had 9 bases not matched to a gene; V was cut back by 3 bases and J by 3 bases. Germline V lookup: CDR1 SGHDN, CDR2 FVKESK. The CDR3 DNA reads TGTGCCAGCAGCCATTACCGCAGACAGGGGGGCTACGAGCAGTACTTC. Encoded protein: CASSHYRRQGGYEQYF.

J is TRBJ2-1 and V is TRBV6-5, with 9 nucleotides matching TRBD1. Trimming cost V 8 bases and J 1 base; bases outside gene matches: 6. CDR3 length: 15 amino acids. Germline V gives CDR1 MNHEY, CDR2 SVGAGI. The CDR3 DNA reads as TGTGCCAGCGGGATGACAGGGGGTTCCTACAATGAGCAGTTCTTC. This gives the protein CASGMTGGSYNEQFF.

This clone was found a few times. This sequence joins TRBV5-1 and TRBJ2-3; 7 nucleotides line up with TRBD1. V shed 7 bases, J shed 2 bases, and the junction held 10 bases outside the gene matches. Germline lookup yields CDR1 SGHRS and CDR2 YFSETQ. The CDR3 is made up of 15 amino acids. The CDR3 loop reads CASCRTGEHTDTQYF. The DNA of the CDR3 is TGCGCCAGCTGTAGGACAGGTGAACACACAGATACGCAGTATTTT.

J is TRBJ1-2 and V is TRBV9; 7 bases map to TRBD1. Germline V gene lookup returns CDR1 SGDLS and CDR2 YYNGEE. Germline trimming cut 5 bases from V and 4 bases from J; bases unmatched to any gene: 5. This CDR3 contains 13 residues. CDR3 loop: CASSSDRAYGYTF. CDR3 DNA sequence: TGTGCCAGCAGTTCTGACAGGGCCTATGGCTACACCTTC.

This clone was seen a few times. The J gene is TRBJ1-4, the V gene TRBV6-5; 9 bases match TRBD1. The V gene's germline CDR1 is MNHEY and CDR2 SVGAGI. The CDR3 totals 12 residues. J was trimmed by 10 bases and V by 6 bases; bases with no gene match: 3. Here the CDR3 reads CASRRQGGKLFF. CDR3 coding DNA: TGTGCCAGCAGGAGACAGGGGGGAAAACTGTTTTTT.

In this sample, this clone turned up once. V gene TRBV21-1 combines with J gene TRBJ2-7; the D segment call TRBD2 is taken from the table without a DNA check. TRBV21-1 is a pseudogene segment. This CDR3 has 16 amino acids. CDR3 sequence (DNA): TGTGCCAGCGTCCAAGCGAGGGGGGGGAACTCCTACGAGCAGTACTTC. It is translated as CASVQARGGNSYEQYF.

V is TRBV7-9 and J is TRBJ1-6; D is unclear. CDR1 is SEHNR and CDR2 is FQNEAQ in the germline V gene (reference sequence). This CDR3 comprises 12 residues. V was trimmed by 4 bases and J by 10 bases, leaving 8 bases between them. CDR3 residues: CASSSEGSPLHF. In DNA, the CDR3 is TGTGCCAGCAGCTCGGAGGGATCACCCCTCCACTTT.

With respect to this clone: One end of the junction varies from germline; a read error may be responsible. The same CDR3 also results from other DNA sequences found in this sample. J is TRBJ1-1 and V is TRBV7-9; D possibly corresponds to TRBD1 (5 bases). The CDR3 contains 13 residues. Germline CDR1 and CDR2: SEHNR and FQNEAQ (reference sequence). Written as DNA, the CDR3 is TGTGCCAGCAGCTTAGAAGCGGGGACTGAAGCTTTCTTC. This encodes CASSLEAGTEAFF.

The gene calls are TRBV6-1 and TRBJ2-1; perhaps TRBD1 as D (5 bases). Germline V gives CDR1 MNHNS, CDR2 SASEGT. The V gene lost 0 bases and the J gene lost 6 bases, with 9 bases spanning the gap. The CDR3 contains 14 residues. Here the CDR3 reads CASSEAGRGNEQFF. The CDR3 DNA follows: TGTGCCAGCAGTGAAGCGGGGCGCGGCAATGAGCAGTTCTTC.

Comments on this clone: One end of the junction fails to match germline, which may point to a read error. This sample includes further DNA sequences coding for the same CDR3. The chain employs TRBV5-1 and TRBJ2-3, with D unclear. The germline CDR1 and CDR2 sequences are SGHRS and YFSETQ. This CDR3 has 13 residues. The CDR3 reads CASSLVGTDTQYF. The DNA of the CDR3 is TGCGCCAGCAGCTTGGTGGGCACAGATACACAGTATTTT.

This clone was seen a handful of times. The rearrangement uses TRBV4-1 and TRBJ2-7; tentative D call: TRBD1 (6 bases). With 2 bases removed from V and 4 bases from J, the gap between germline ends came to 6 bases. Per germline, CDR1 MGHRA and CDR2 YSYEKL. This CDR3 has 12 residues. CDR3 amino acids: CASSQTGYEQYF. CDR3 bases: TGCGCCAGCAGCCAAACAGGGTACGAGCAGTACTTC.

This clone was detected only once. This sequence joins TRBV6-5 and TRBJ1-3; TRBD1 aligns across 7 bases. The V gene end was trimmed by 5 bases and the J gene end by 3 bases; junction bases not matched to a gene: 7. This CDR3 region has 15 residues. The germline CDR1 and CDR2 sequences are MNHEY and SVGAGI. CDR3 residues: CASSNRGTNGNTIYF. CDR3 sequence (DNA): TGTGCCAGCAGTAACAGGGGCACGAATGGAAACACCATATATTTT.

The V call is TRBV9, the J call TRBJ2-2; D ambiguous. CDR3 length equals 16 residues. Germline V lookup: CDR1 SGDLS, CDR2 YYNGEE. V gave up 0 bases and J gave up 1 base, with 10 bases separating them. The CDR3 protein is CASSVVQNLNTGELFF. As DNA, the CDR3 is TGTGCCAGCAGCGTAGTTCAGAATTTGAACACCGGGGAGCTGTTTTTT.

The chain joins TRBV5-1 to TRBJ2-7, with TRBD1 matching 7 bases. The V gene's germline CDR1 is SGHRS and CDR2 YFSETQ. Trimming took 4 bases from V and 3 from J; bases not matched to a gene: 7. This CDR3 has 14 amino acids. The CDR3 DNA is TGCGCCAGCAGCGCAGGACAGGTTAACTACGAGCAGTACTTC. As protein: CASSAGQVNYEQYF.

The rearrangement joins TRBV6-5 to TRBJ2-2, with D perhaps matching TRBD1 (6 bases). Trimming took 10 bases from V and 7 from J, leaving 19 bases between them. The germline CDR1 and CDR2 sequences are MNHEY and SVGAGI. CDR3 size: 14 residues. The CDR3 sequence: CAKKGDTLGGELFF. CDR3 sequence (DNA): TGTGCCAAAAAGGGGGACACCTTGGGCGGGGAGCTGTTTTTT.

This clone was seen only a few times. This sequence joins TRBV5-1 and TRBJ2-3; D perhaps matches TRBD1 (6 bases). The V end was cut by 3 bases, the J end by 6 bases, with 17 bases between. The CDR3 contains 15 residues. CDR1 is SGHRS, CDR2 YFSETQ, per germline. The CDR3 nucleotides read TGCGCCAGCAGCTCGGGGAATACAGGGCTGGATACGCAGTATTTT. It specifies CASSSGNTGLDTQYF.

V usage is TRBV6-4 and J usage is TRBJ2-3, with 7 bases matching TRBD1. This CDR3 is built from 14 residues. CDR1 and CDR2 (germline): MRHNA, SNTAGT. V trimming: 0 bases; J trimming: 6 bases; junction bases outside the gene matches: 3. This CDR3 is CASSDSKGADTQYF. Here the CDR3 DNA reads TGTGCCAGCAGTGACTCAAAGGGGGCGGATACGCAGTATTTT.

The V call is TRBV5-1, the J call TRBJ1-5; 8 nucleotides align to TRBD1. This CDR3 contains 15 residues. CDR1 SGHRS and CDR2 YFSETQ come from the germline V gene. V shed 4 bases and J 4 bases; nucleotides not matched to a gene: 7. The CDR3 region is CASSPGQEGNQPQHF. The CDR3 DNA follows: TGCGCCAGCAGCCCGGGACAGGAAGGTAATCAGCCCCAGCATTTT.

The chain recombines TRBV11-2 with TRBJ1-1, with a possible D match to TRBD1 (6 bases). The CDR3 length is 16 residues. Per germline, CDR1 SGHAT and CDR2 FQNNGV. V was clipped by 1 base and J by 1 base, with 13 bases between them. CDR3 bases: TGTGCCAGCAGCTTAGGGAGGGGGGGACGGAACACTGAAGCTTTCTTT. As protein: CASSLGRGGRNTEAFF.

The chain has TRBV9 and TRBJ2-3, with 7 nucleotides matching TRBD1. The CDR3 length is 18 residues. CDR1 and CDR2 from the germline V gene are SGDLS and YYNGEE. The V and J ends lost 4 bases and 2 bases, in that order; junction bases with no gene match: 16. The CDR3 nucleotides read TGTGCCAGCAGCCTAAACTCGGACAGGAGCTACTTCACAGATACGCAGTATTTT. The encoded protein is CASSLNSDRSYFTDTQYF.

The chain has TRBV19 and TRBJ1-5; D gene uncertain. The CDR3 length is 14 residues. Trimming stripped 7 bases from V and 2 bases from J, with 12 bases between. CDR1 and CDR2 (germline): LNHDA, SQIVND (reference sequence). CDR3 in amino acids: CASKAGMGNQPQHF. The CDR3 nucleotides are TGTGCCAGTAAAGCGGGAATGGGCAATCAGCCCCAGCATTTT.

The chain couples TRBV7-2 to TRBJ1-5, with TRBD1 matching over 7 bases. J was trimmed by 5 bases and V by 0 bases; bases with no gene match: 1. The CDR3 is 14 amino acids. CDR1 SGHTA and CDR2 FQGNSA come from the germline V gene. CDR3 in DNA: TGTGCCAGCAGCTTAGCACAGGGGTATCAGCCCCAGCATTTT. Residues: CASSLAQGYQPQHF.

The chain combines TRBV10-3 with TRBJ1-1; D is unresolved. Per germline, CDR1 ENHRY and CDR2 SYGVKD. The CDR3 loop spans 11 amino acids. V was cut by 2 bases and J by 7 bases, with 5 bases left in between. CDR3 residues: CAISERHEAFF. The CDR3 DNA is TGTGCCATCAGTGAGCGACATGAAGCTTTCTTT.

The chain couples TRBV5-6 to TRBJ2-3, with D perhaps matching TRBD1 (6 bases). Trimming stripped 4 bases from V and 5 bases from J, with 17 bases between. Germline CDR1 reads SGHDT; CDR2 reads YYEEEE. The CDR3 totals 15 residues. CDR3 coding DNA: TGTGCCAGCAGCCCCCTGACAGGATCAGGAGATACGCAGTATTTT. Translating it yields CASSPLTGSGDTQYF.